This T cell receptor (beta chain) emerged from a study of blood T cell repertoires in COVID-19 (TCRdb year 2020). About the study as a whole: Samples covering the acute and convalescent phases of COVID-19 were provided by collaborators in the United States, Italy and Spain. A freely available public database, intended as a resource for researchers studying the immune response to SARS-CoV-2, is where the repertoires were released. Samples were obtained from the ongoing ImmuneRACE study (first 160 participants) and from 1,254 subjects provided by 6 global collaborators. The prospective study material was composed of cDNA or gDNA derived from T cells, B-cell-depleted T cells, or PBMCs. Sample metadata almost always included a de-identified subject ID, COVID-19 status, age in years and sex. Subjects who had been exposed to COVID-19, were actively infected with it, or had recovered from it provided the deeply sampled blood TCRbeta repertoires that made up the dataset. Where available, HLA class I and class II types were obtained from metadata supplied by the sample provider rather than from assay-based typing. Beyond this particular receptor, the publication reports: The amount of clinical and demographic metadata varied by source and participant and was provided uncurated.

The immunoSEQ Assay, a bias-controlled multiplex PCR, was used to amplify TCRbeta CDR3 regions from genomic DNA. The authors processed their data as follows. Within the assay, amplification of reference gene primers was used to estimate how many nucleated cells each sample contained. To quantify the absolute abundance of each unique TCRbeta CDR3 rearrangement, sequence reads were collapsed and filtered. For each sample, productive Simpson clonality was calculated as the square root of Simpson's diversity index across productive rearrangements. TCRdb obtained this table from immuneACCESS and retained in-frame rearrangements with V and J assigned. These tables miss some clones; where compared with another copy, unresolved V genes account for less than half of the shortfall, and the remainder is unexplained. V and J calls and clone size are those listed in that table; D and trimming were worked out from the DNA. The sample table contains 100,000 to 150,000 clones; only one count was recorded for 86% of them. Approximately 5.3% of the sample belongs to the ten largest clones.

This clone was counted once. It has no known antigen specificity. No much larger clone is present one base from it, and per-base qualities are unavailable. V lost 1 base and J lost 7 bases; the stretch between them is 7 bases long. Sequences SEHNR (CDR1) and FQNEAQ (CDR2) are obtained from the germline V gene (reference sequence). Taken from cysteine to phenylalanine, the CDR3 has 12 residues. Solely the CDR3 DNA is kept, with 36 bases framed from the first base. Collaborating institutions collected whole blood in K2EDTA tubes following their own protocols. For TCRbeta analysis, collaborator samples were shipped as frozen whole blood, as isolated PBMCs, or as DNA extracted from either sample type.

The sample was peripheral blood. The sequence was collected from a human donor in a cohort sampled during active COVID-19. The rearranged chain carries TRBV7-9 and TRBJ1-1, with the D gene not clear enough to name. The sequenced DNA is TGTGCCAGCAGCTTAGTGGCCCTTGAAGCTTTCTTT. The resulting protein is CASSLVALEAFF. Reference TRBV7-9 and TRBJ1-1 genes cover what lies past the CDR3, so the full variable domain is DTGVSQNPRHKITKRGQNVTFRCDPISEHNRLYWYRQTLGQGPEFLTYFQNEAQLEKSRLLSDRFSAERPKGSFSTLEIQRTEQGDSAMYLCASSLVALEAFFGQGTRLTVV.